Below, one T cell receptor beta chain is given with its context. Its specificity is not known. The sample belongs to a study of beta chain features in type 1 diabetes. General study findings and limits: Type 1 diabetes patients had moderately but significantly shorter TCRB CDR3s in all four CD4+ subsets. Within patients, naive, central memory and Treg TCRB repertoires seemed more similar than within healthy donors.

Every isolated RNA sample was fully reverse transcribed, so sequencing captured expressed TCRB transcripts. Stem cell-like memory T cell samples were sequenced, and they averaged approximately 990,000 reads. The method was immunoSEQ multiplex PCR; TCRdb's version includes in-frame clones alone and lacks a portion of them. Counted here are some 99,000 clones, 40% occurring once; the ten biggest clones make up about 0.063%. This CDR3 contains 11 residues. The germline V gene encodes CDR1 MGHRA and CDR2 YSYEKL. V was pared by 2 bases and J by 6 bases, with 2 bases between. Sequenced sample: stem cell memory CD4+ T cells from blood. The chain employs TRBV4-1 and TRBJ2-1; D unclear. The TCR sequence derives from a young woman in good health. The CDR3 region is CASSQLNEQFF. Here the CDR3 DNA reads TGCGCCAGCAGCCAACTCAATGAGCAGTTCTTC.